This is a list of T cell receptor beta chains from one sample in a study of blood T cell repertoires in COVID-19. Method: immunoSEQ multiplex PCR; TCRdb's copy keeps in-frame clones and lacks some. The sample gives roughly 150,000 clones, about 88% of which show up once; about a sixth is in the top ten. Sequencing input: peripheral blood. The receptors were sampled from a man aged 55 to 70 with active or convalescent COVID-19. CDR3s include the opening cysteine and the closing phenylalanine or tryptophan. D genes are given only for firm matches. The listing skips clone size in some rows; elsewhere it reads once, few, many or a size class.

clone_size j_call v_call d_call cdr3_aa cdr3_nt
NA TRBJ1-2 TRBV24-1 NA CATSAANYGYTF TGTGCCACCAGTGCAGCTAACTATGGCTACACCTTC
NA TRBJ1-1 TRBV5-1 NA CASSLASSATEAFF TGCGCCAGCAGCTTGGCCTCGAGTGCCACTGAAGCTTTCTTT
NA TRBJ1-1 TRBV10-2 NA CASSERVLTEAFF TGCGCCAGCAGTGAACGGGTACTGACTGAAGCTTTCTTT
NA TRBJ1-1 TRBV27 TRBD1 CASRDRLNTEAFF TGTGCCAGCAGGGACAGGTTGAACACTGAAGCTTTCTTT
NA TRBJ2-3 TRBV6-5 NA CASSGPGNTDTQYF TGTGCCAGCAGCGGCCCAGGGAACACAGATACGCAGTATTTT
NA TRBJ2-7 TRBV10-3 TRBD1 CATNYDRGNEQYF TGTGCCACAAATTACGACAGGGGGAACGAGCAGTACTTC
NA TRBJ1-2 TRBV18 TRBD1 CASSPGQGGYGYTF TGTGCCAGCTCACCGGGACAGGGAGGTTATGGCTACACCTTC
NA TRBJ2-1 TRBV24-1 TRBD1 CATSDSGQGRDEQFF TGTGCCACCAGTGATTCGGGACAGGGCCGCGATGAGCAGTTCTTC
NA TRBJ2-3 TRBV11-3 TRBD2 CASSLGRLAGTDTQYF TGTGCCAGCAGCTTAGGGCGGCTAGCGGGAACAGATACGCAGTATTTT
NA TRBJ1-5 TRBV19 NA CASTRTRWGNQPQHF TGTGCCAGTACCAGGACACGGTGGGGCAATCAGCCCCAGCATTTT
NA TRBJ2-3 TRBV3-1/TRBV3-2 TRBD2 CASSQDSGVRTDTQYF TGTGCCAGCAGCCAAGATAGCGGGGTACGCACAGATACGCAGTATTTT
NA TRBJ2-1 TRBV4-1 NA CASSRTHTGSSYNEQFF TGCGCCAGCAGCCGAACCCATACGGGAAGCTCCTACAATGAGCAGTTCTTC
NA TRBJ1-2 TRBV14 NA CASSRVSGDGYTF TGTGCCAGCAGCCGGGTGTCAGGCGATGGCTACACCTTC
NA TRBJ2-7 TRBV27 NA CASSPGSGGPRGREQYF TGTGCCAGCAGTCCGGGGTCTGGAGGCCCCAGGGGAAGGGAGCAGTACTTC
NA TRBJ1-5 TRBV15 TRBD1 CATSRQGAPYQPQHF TGTGCCACCAGCAGACAGGGGGCCCCATATCAGCCCCAGCATTTT
NA TRBJ1-2 TRBV2 TRBD1 CASSGTGKYYGYTF TGTGCCAGCAGTGGGACAGGGAAATACTATGGCTACACCTTC
NA TRBJ2-1 TRBV11-2 TRBD2 CASSPNLAGLEQFF TGTGCCAGCAGCCCGAACTTAGCGGGACTCGAGCAGTTCTTC
NA TRBJ1-2 TRBV29-1 NA CSMTPQGGYGYTF TGCAGCATGACCCCCCAGGGCGGCTATGGCTACACCTTC
NA TRBJ1-2 TRBV28 NA CASSLDMKGYTF TGTGCCAGCAGTTTAGACATGAAGGGCTACACCTTC
NA TRBJ1-1 TRBV27 NA CASSFLGGQAFF TGTGCCAGCAGTTTCCTCGGAGGACAGGCTTTCTTT
NA TRBJ1-1 TRBV7-9 NA CASSLQAENTEAFF TGTGCCAGCAGCTTACAGGCAGAGAACACTGAAGCTTTCTTT
many TRBJ1-1 TRBV13 NA CASSFTRNTEAFF TGTGCCAGCAGCTTCACTCGGAACACTGAAGCTTTCTTT
NA TRBJ1-1 TRBV19 NA CASSMRNTEAFF TGTGCCAGTAGTATGAGGAACACTGAAGCTTTCTTT
once TRBJ2-2 TRBV10-3 TRBD1 CAISQTLPGQGHTGELFF TGTGCCATCAGCCAAACCCTTCCGGGACAGGGACACACCGGGGAGCTGTTTTTT
NA TRBJ2-1 TRBV7-8 NA CASSLQRRSSYNEQFF TGTGCCAGCAGCTTGCAGCGGAGGAGCTCCTACAATGAGCAGTTCTTC
few TRBJ1-6 TRBV6-4 TRBD1 CASRLQGEDSPLHF TGTGCCAGCAGGTTACAGGGGGAAGATTCACCCCTCCACTTT
NA TRBJ1-5 TRBV2 TRBD1 CAIGQGNQPQHF TGTGCCATTGGACAGGGCAATCAGCCCCAGCATTTT
NA TRBJ2-1 TRBV5-1 TRBD1 CASSSGTGGVHSSYNEQFF TGCGCCAGCAGCTCCGGGACAGGGGGCGTCCATAGCTCCTACAATGAGCAGTTCTTC
NA TRBJ2-2 TRBV2 TRBD1 CASSRQGAPGELFF TGTGCCAGCAGCCGACAGGGGGCGCCCGGGGAGCTGTTTTTT
NA TRBJ2-7 TRBV10-3 TRBD2 CAISPGTSGRASYEQYF TGTGCCATCAGCCCCGGGACTAGCGGGAGGGCCTCCTACGAGCAGTACTTC
NA TRBJ1-5 TRBV10-1 TRBD1 CASSDGQGSANQPQHF TGCGCCAGCAGTGACGGACAGGGGTCGGCCAATCAGCCCCAGCATTTT
NA TRBJ1-1 TRBV7-9 NA CASSLSRGVSTEAFF TGTGCCAGCAGCTTAAGTCGGGGGGTGAGCACTGAAGCTTTCTTT
NA TRBJ1-5 TRBV19 TRBD1 CASSIAPGQGGNTLYSNQPQHF TGTGCCAGTAGTATAGCCCCCGGACAGGGGGGAAATACACTATATAGCAATCAGCCCCAGCATTTT
NA TRBJ2-7 TRBV27 NA CASSTGTFTEQYF TGTGCCAGCAGTACCGGGACATTCACCGAGCAGTACTTC
NA TRBJ1-6 TRBV21-1 NA CASWRNSPLHF TGTGCCAGCTGGAGAAATTCACCCCTCCACTTT
NA TRBJ1-2 TRBV12-3/TRBV12-4 NA CASSFQLSYGYTF TGTGCCAGCAGTTTCCAGTTATCATATGGCTACACCTTC
large TRBJ1-5 TRBV19 TRBD1 CASSTGTGESLSNQPQHF TGTGCCAGTAGTACCGGGACAGGGGAGTCACTTAGCAATCAGCCCCAGCATTTT
NA TRBJ1-1 TRBV29-1 NA CSVVDRPNTEAFF TGCAGCGTGGTGGACAGACCAAACACTGAAGCTTTCTTT
NA TRBJ1-5 TRBV6-5 NA CASTLDSLNQPQHF TGTGCCAGCACCTTGGACAGCCTCAATCAGCCCCAGCATTTT
NA TRBJ1-1 TRBV5-1 TRBD1 CASSLGTGLDTEAFF TGCGCCAGCAGCTTGGGGACAGGGTTGGACACTGAAGCTTTCTTT
once TRBJ2-5 TRBV29-1 TRBD2 CSVDGTSGQETQYF TGCAGCGTTGACGGGACTAGCGGACAAGAGACCCAGTACTTC
NA TRBJ1-4 TRBV28 TRBD1 CASTQNRDRGLKLFF TGTGCCAGTACCCAAAACCGGGACAGGGGGCTAAAACTGTTTTTT
NA TRBJ2-5 TRBV28 TRBD1 CASNPSRGLETQYF TGTGCCAGCAACCCCTCCAGGGGGCTAGAGACCCAGTACTTC
NA TRBJ1-6 TRBV11-2 NA CASSLVLGGSYNSPLHF TGTGCCAGCAGCTTAGTGCTAGGGGGCTCCTATAATTCACCCCTCCACTTT